This TCR beta chain was documented in a study of radiotherapy plus CTLA-4 blockade in lung cancer. V shed 1 base and J 3 bases; nucleotides not matched to a gene: 3. The CDR3 is 15 amino acids. Per the germline V gene, CDR1 is SGHTA and CDR2 is FQGTGA. TCRdb's copy holds only in-frame clones and misses some; the assay was immunoSEQ multiplex PCR. The data show 30,000 to 40,000 clones, around 75% seen once. Material: peripheral blood, obtained from a patient treated with radiotherapy plus ipilimumab. The gene calls are TRBV7-3 and TRBJ1-3; the match to TRBD1 covers 7 bases. This clonotype was obtained from a human donor with non-small cell lung cancer that progressed on radiotherapy plus ipilimumab. The CDR3 loop is CASSLRAGGGNTIYF. The DNA of the CDR3 is TGTGCCAGCAGCTTAAGGGCAGGGGGTGGAAACACCATATATTTT. The full variable domain, rest sourced from reference TRBV7-3 and TRBJ1-3, is GAGVSQTPSNKVTEKGKYVELRCDPISGHTALYWYRQSLGQGPEFLIYFQGTGAADDSGLPNDRFFAVRPEGSVSTLKIQRTERGDSAVYLCASSLRAGGGNTIYFGEGSWLTVV.